The rows below give T cell receptor beta chains drawn from one sample of a study of immune cell composition in non-small cell lung cancer. Here immunoSEQ multiplex PCR was the method, and the copy in TCRdb shows in-frame clones only, minus some. The sample contains 5,300 or so clones, 70% to 85% of which appear only once. The sequenced sample was lung tumor tissue. Every receptor here comes from a human donor with non-small cell lung cancer. Each CDR3 is given with its conserved first and last residue. The order of the fields is D gene, V gene, clone size, J gene, CDR3 DNA, CDR3 protein. The D gene is left open where the match is weak. The size field is filled for only some rows; it gives once, few, many or a size class.

TRBD1	TRBV25-1	few	TRBJ1-1	TGTGCCAGCAGCGGACAGGGGTTGGAAGCTTTCTTT	CASSGQGLEAFF
NA	TRBV28	once	TRBJ1-6	TGTGCCAGCAGAGGGGCAATGAGCTCCTATAATTCACCCCTCCACTTT	CASRGAMSSYNSPLHF
TRBD2	TRBV18	few	TRBJ2-3	TGTGCCAGCTCACCACCGGGAGGGAGCACAGATACGCAGTATTTT	CASSPPGGSTDTQYF
NA	TRBV5-1	NA	TRBJ1-1	TGCGCCAGCAGCTCCCGGGCCCCGGTGAGAGGACTCGGGACTGAAGCTTTCTTT	CASSSRAPVRGLGTEAFF
NA	TRBV6-6	NA	TRBJ2-1	TGTGCCAGCACCTCGACAGGCGTGGTGTTCTTC	CASTSTGVVFF
TRBD1	TRBV5-1	once	TRBJ2-2	TGCGCCAGCCGACAGGGAGACACCGGGGAGCTGTTTTTT	CASRQGDTGELFF
NA	TRBV5-4	NA	TRBJ2-3	TGTGCCAGCAGCTTGGAGGGGGTGGATACGCAGTATTTT	CASSLEGVDTQYF
TRBD1	TRBV7-6	NA	TRBJ2-7	TGTGCCAGCAGCTTCCAGACAGGGGTTTTGTTC	CASSFQTGVLF
TRBD1	TRBV6-5	NA	TRBJ1-2	TGTGCCAGCAGTGGGACAGGTCCCCGCTACACCTTC	CASSGTGPRYTF
NA	TRBV7-9	NA	TRBJ2-7	TGTGCCAGCAGCCCAGGGGTGAGGGACGAGCAGTACTTC	CASSPGVRDEQYF
NA	TRBV10-1	once	TRBJ1-2	TGCGCCAGCAGTGTGACAGACGCACATCATCTATCTCATTATGGCTACACCTTC	CASSVTDAHHLSHYGYTF
TRBD1	TRBV5-1	NA	TRBJ1-1	TGCGCCAGCAGCTTCGGGACAGGCGGCACTGAAGCTTTCTTT	CASSFGTGGTEAFF
NA	TRBV5-4	NA	TRBJ2-1	TGTGCCAGCAGCAAAACCGGGACTTCGGGTGAGCAGTTCTTC	CASSKTGTSGEQFF
NA	TRBV18	NA	TRBJ2-1	TGTGCCAGCTCCCGCGAGGGAGCGGGCAATGAGCAGTTCTTC	CASSREGAGNEQFF
TRBD1	TRBV5-1	NA	TRBJ1-4	TGCGCCAGCAGCTTGGGGCAGGGGGCTAATGAAAAACTGTTTTTT	CASSLGQGANEKLFF
NA	TRBV9	NA	TRBJ1-3	TGTGCCAGCAGTAATAACAATCGGACTTCCCTTTACTCTGGAAACACCATATATTTT	CASSNNNRTSLYSGNTIYF
NA	TRBV6-1	few	TRBJ1-5	TGTGCCAGCGGGGCGTCGAGCAATCAGCCCCAGCATTTT	CASGASSNQPQHF
NA	TRBV9	few	TRBJ2-2	TGTGCCAGCAGCGTAGTTGGGCAGGTGAACACCGGGGAGCTGTTTTTT	CASSVVGQVNTGELFF
TRBD1	TRBV7-2	NA	TRBJ1-2	TGTGCCAGCAGCTTAAGCAAGGCCAGGGGGCTTGGCTACACCTTC	CASSLSKARGLGYTF
NA	TRBV28	NA	TRBJ1-1	TGTGCCGTCGGGGGGCGGATTGAAGCTTTCTTT	CAVGGRIEAFF
TRBD2	TRBV19	NA	TRBJ2-2	TGTGCCAGTAGTTATGGCGGGAGTAGGACCGGGGAGCTGTTTTTT	CASSYGGSRTGELFF
TRBD1	TRBV30	NA	TRBJ2-5	TGTGCCTGGGCACAGGGGGCGATTCTAGTGGAGACCCAGTACTTC	CAWAQGAILVETQYF
NA	TRBV6-5	medium-sized	TRBJ2-1	TGTGCCAGCGGCGGTAGCTCCGGCTCCTACAATGAGCAGTTCTTC	CASGGSSGSYNEQFF
TRBD2	TRBV5-4	NA	TRBJ2-1	TGTGCCAGCAGTCCCCGACTAGCGGGAGGGGGCAATGAGCAGTTCTTC	CASSPRLAGGGNEQFF
TRBD2	TRBV5-6	NA	TRBJ2-2	TGTGCCAGCAGCAGGCGGATCGCGGGAGGTAGAACCGGGGAGCTGTTTTTT	CASSRRIAGGRTGELFF
NA	TRBV10-3	NA	TRBJ1-1	TGTGCCATCAGTGAGGAGGGGCGGCCAACAGGGAATACTGAAGCTTTCTTT	CAISEEGRPTGNTEAFF
TRBD1	TRBV6-1	NA	TRBJ1-5	TGTGCCAGCAGTCAAACGTACAGGGGCCTTCAGCCCCAGCATTTT	CASSQTYRGLQPQHF
TRBD1	TRBV6-5	few	TRBJ1-2	TGTGCCAGCGGGAACCGGGACAGGGACGGCTACACCTTC	CASGNRDRDGYTF
NA	TRBV5-1	NA	TRBJ2-1	TGCGCCAGCAGTCGTTCAGGCGGGCCCGGGGATGAGCAGTTCTTC	CASSRSGGPGDEQFF
TRBD2	TRBV15	NA	TRBJ2-3	TGTGCCACCAGCAGAGAAAGGACTAGCGGGAGGCCGTGGGTAGAGACAGATACGCAGTATTTT	CATSRERTSGRPWVETDTQYF
NA	TRBV10-2	NA	TRBJ1-2	TGCGCCAGCAGTCGGGACACTAACTATGGCTACACCTTC	CASSRDTNYGYTF
NA	TRBV6-5	few	TRBJ2-7	TGTGCCAGCAGCTCTATCGGGGTTGCCTACGAGCAGTACTTC	CASSSIGVAYEQYF
TRBD2	TRBV6-4	NA	TRBJ2-2	TGTGCCAGCAGTGCCGGGACTAGCACCGGGGAGCTGTTTTTT	CASSAGTSTGELFF
NA	TRBV19	NA	TRBJ2-1	TGTGCCAGTAGTATAGATTCGGGATACCCCTACAATGAGCAGTTCTTC	CASSIDSGYPYNEQFF
TRBD1	TRBV28	NA	TRBJ1-6	TGTGCCAGCAGTTCTTTAGGACAGGGGGAGGATTCACCCCTCCACTTT	CASSSLGQGEDSPLHF
NA	TRBV5-1	NA	TRBJ2-5	TGCGCCAGCAGCCTACAGGGTAGCCAAGAGACCCAGTACTTC	CASSLQGSQETQYF
NA	TRBV20-1	NA	TRBJ2-7	TGCAGTGCCCGTAGTCGCTCCGAGCAGTACTTC	CSARSRSEQYF
NA	TRBV5-8	few	TRBJ1-1	TGTGCCAGCAGCTTAAAACAGAGCATGAACACTGAAGCTTTCTTT	CASSLKQSMNTEAFF
TRBD1	TRBV6-5	NA	TRBJ2-3	TGTGCCAGCAGTTACCTAGGACAGGGCTTCACAGATACGCAGTATTTT	CASSYLGQGFTDTQYF
TRBD1	TRBV27	NA	TRBJ2-7	TGTGCCAGCAGTTTAGGAGTTTACGGGACAGACGAGCAGTACTTC	CASSLGVYGTDEQYF
NA	TRBV29-1	NA	TRBJ2-2	TGCAGCGTTGTAAGGGAGTGGGGCACCGGGGAGCTGTTTTTT	CSVVREWGTGELFF
TRBD2	TRBV2	NA	TRBJ2-2	TGTGCCAGCAGTGGGGCTAGCGGGTACACCGGGGAGCTGTTTTTT	CASSGASGYTGELFF
TRBD2	TRBV29-1	NA	TRBJ2-1	TGCAGCGCAACCGGGACTAGGCTCAATGAGCAGTTCTTC	CSATGTRLNEQFF
TRBD2	TRBV19	NA	TRBJ2-1	TGTGCCAGTAGTAGAGGACTAGCGGACAATGAGCAGTTCTTC	CASSRGLADNEQFF
NA	TRBV5-1	NA	TRBJ2-1	TGCGCCAGCAACGTAGCGCCGTCTTCCTACAATGAGCAGTTCTTC	CASNVAPSSYNEQFF
NA	TRBV5-1	NA	TRBJ2-5	TGCGCCAGCAGCTTGGCCGAAGAGACCCAGTACTTC	CASSLAEETQYF
TRBD1	TRBV19	few	TRBJ2-7	TGTGCCAGTAGTCCTTCGACAGGGGACTACGAGCAGTACTTC	CASSPSTGDYEQYF
NA	TRBV19	NA	TRBJ1-6	TGTGCCAGTAAAAGTGGGAGGGGAAGTAATTCACCCCTCCACTTT	CASKSGRGSNSPLHF
NA	TRBV7-2	NA	TRBJ1-5	TGTGCCAGCAGCCTTGGAGTCGCGAGGAGTCAGCCCCAGCATTTT	CASSLGVARSQPQHF
TRBD1	TRBV30	few	TRBJ2-1	TGTGCCTGGAATAAGGACAGGGGATATAGTGAGCAGTTCTTC	CAWNKDRGYSEQFF
NA	TRBV28	NA	TRBJ2-1	TGTGCCAGCAGACCTCTAGCTTACGATGAGCAGTTCTTC	CASRPLAYDEQFF
TRBD1	TRBV28	NA	TRBJ2-7	TGTGCCAGCGGATGGGGGTCTGCAGGGGGCCTAGGGCAGTACTTC	CASGWGSAGGLGQYF